This T cell receptor (beta chain) originates from a study of Ad26.COV2.S vaccination and SARS-CoV-2 variants. The overall study: Donor was assigned to the Ad26.COV2.S arm of trial COV1001. Once, or twice with 56 days between doses, Ad26.COV2.S was given intramuscularly. Findings and limits, study-wide: Vaccine recipients and placebo recipients showed similar non-spike TCR breadth.

The treatment denotes: around 19 received Ad26.COV2.S at low or high dose, single or two shots; five or six received placebo; per-sample allocation not given. On day 63 after the first injection, vaccine and placebo recipients gave samples. Whoever gave the sample was an adult aged 18-55 years in Boston. This clone has a single count. Its antigen is currently unknown. The same CDR3 arises from other DNA sequences in this sample as well. Germline V CDR1 and CDR2: MNHEY, SVGAGI. This CDR3 comprises 14 residues. Losses at the gene ends were 4 bases for V and 1 base for J; bases not matched to a gene: 2. Generated by immunoSEQ multiplex PCR, the TCRdb table keeps only in-frame clones and is missing some. The profile shows roughly 350,000 clones, approximately 90% of them singletons.

This specimen was peripheral blood, taken in a trial of Ad26.COV2.S vaccine versus placebo. The V and J genes are TRBV6-5 and TRBJ1-1; 8 positions match TRBD1. The TCR comes from a person aged 18-65 years who received the Ad26.COV2.S COVID-19 vaccine or a placebo. In nucleotides, the CDR3 is TGTGCCAGCAGTTCAGGACAGGGGAACACTGAAGCTTTCTTT. Translation gives CASSSGQGNTEAFF.